These 8 T cell receptor beta chains share one sample of origin, sequenced in a study of T-cell reconstitution after alpha-beta-depleted transplantation in children. Unique molecular identifiers were incorporated when the TCRbeta library was constructed. MiXCR, run by TCRdb on the PCR reads, gives a single entry per CDR3 protein. The sample consists of approximately 520,000 distinct CDR3 sequences, over 10% of them appearing once. The sequenced sample was PBMCs, mostly from graft donor cells, obtained 180 days after TCRalphabeta/CD19-depleted stem cell transplant. The receptor source for this set is a female patient aged 2-10 years who had a stem cell transplant for aplastic anemia, so the T cells may come from the graft donor.

This clonotype has at least ten counts. The V call is TRBV4-2, the J call TRBJ2-1; TRBD2 matches at 10 bases. The CDR3 spans 16 residues. V dropped 4 bases and J dropped 1; count of bases not matched to a gene: 4. Germline V gene lookup returns CDR1 LGHNA and CDR2 YNFKEQ. The CDR3 loop is CASSLASGRSYNEQFF. CDR3 sequence (DNA): TGTGCCAGCAGCCTTGCTAGCGGGAGATCCTACAATGAGCAGTTCTTC.

With respect to this clonotype: A much larger clone lies one base from this, so it may be a read error. The J gene is TRBJ1-2, the V gene TRBV20-1, with D unclear. Looked up from germline, CDR1 is DFQATT and CDR2 is SNEGSKA (reference sequence). The CDR3 is made up of 13 amino acids. CDR3 DNA: TGCAGTGCTAAATGGACGGGGAACTATGGCTACATCTTC. This codes for CSAKWTGNYGYIF.

This clonotype was seen many times. The chain is built from TRBV27 and TRBJ2-5, with D perhaps matching TRBD1 (6 bases). Germline loops: CDR1 MNHEY, CDR2 SMNVEV (reference sequence). The CDR3 covers 14 residues. Trimming took off 2 bases at V and 4 bases at J, with 11 bases between the two ends. The CDR3 protein is CASSLSRGGETQYF. CDR3 bases: TGTGCCAGCAGTTTAAGCAGGGGTGGAGAGACCCAGTACTTC.

This clonotype was seen only a few times. The chain links TRBV5-1 to TRBJ2-7, with 9 nucleotides matching TRBD2. There are 14 residues in the CDR3. After removal of 1 base from V and 5 bases from J, the junction contained 4 bases not matched to a gene. The germline V gene encodes CDR1 SGHRS and CDR2 YFSETQ. Here the CDR3 reads CASSLIAGAHEQYV. CDR3 coding DNA: TGCGCCAGCAGCTTGATAGCGGGAGCCCACGAGCAGTACGTC.

The gene calls are TRBV29-1 and TRBJ1-3; 9 nucleotides agree with TRBD1. The CDR3 has 17 amino acids. Germline V gene lookup returns CDR1 SQVTM and CDR2 ANQGSEA. The trim removed 0 bases at V and 0 bases at J, leaving 6 bases unmatched. The CDR3 bases are TGCAGCGTTGAAGATATAGGGACAGGGTTCTCTGGAAACACCATATATTTT. This codes for CSVEDIGTGFSGNTIYF.

This clonotype came up a few times. V usage is TRBV15 and J usage is TRBJ2-3; possibly TRBD1 for D (6 bases). Trimming left V 2 bases short and J 2 bases short, with 20 bases between. This CDR3 is built from 18 residues. CDR1 LNHNV and CDR2 YYDKDF come from the germline V gene (reference sequence). CDR3 region: CATSRYPGPTGYTDTQYF. The CDR3 DNA is TGTGCCACCAGCAGATATCCTGGCCCGACAGGATACACAGATACGCAGTATTTT.

This clonotype occurred a few times. This chain's CDR3 is CASRERNEQFF. The CDR3 DNA is TGTGCCAGCAGAGAGAGGAATGAGCAGTTCTTC. The gene calls are TRBV6-1 and TRBJ2-1; D not certain. V was cut by 6 bases and J by 7 bases, with 7 bases left in between. This CDR3 is 11 amino acids long. Germline V gene sequence: CDR1 MNHNS, CDR2 SASEGT.

The chain carries TRBV12-3 or TRBV12-4 and TRBJ2-1, with a tentative D call TRBD1 (7 bases). Trimming removed 11 bases at V and 6 bases at J, with 32 bases between. The CDR3 is made up of 18 amino acids. As DNA, the CDR3 is TGTGCCTTCATCGCCGGGACAGACACTTGGGACTTCTCCAATGAGCAGTTCTTC. Translating it yields CAFIAGTDTWDFSNEQFF.